These 32 T cell receptor beta chains share one sample of origin, sequenced in a study of blood T cell repertoires in COVID-19. TCRdb's table, derived via immunoSEQ multiplex PCR, lists solely in-frame clones and lacks some. The sample lists 150,000 to 200,000 clones, 88% occurring once. Sequenced material: PBMCs or T cells enriched from blood (not recorded which). The receptors here all came from a woman younger than 35 who had recovered from COVID-19.

The chain carries TRBV5-1 and TRBJ2-5; TRBD2 matches at 7 bases. After removal of 7 bases from V and 2 bases from J, the junction contained 17 bases not matched to a gene. The CDR3 runs 17 residues. In germline, CDR1 is SGHRS, CDR2 YFSETQ. CDR3 amino acids: CASGLSRGREAQETQYF. The CDR3 nucleotides read TGCGCCAGCGGCCTATCTCGAGGACGGGAGGCTCAAGAGACCCAGTACTTC.

This clone was observed once. The rearrangement links TRBV10-2 to TRBJ1-2; D unclear. CDR3 size: 14 residues. Germline V gene lookup returns CDR1 WSHSY and CDR2 SAAADI. V shed 6 bases and J shed 4 bases, with 15 bases lying between them. This CDR3 reads CASRAPDDGYGYTF. The CDR3 DNA is TGCGCCAGCAGGGCCCCCGATGATGGCTATGGCTACACCTTC.

This rearrangement joins TRBV28 to TRBJ1-4; possible D gene TRBD1, 5 bases. The V gene's germline CDR1 is MDHEN and CDR2 SYDVKM. The CDR3 extends over 12 amino acids. V was cut by 10 bases and J by 5 bases, with 11 bases left in between. The CDR3 DNA reads TGTGCCATAGGGGCCCCGAATGAAAAACTGTTTTTT. Its translation is CAIGAPNEKLFF.

V is TRBV25-1 and J is TRBJ1-5; unclear D gene. The ends were cut back, 1 base at V and 5 bases at J, with 9 bases in the middle. Germline lookup yields CDR1 MGHDK and CDR2 SYGVNS. CDR3 length: 14 amino acids. The CDR3 coding sequence is TGTGCCAGCAGTGAATGGGGAGGATATCAGCCCCAGCATTTT. Encoded protein: CASSEWGGYQPQHF.

The gene calls are TRBV9 and TRBJ1-5; weak D call: TRBD1 (6 bases). Germline values: CDR1 SGDLS, CDR2 YYNGEE. This CDR3 spans 15 amino acids. V was cut by 1 base and J by 2 bases, with 10 bases left in between. The chain's CDR3 is CASSVSGERNQPQHF. CDR3 in DNA: TGTGCCAGCAGCGTATCAGGGGAGCGCAATCAGCCCCAGCATTTT.

This clone appeared a single time. This chain links TRBV24-1 with TRBJ2-1; 8 bases align to TRBD2. The CDR3 runs 19 residues. The V gene's germline CDR1 is KGHDR and CDR2 SFDVKD. Unmatched junction bases numbered 14, after V lost 0 bases and J lost 5 bases. In DNA form, the CDR3 reads TGTGCCACCAGTGATTTGGATTTTACTAGCGGTGTACCCCACAATGAGCAGTTCTTC. Protein sequence: CATSDLDFTSGVPHNEQFF.

This chain joins TRBV6-4 and TRBJ1-3; D may be TRBD1 (5 bases). The V gene's germline CDR1 is MRHNA and CDR2 SNTAGT. V was cut by 6 bases and J by 4 bases, with 13 bases left in between. CDR3 size: 14 residues. The CDR3 nucleotides read TGTGCCAGCAGCGGGGGGTGGCAGGGAAACACCATATATTTT. Amino acids: CASSGGWQGNTIYF.

The chain links TRBV5-1 to TRBJ1-6; the D gene is possibly TRBD1 (6 bases). The V and J ends lost 3 bases and 14 bases respectively, with 21 bases between them. The length of the CDR3 is 15 residues. Germline V gives CDR1 SGHRS, CDR2 YFSETQ. This CDR3 reads CASSSLTGTAESLHF. CDR3 nucleotides: TGCGCCAGCAGCTCCTTGACAGGAACCGCGGAGTCCCTCCACTTT.

The chain links TRBV5-1 to TRBJ1-2, with D perhaps matching TRBD1 (6 bases). The ends were cut back, 2 bases at V and 8 bases at J, with 10 bases in the middle. The CDR3 spans 12 residues. Looked up from germline, CDR1 is SGHRS and CDR2 is YFSETQ. CDR3 DNA sequence: TGCGCCAGCAGCTTCTACAGGGAAGGCTACACCTTC. This codes for CASSFYREGYTF. The full variable domain, completed using reference TRBV5-1 and TRBJ1-2, is KAGVTQTPRYLIKTRGQQVTLSCSPISGHRSVSWYQQTPGQGLQFLFEYFSETQRNKGNFPGRFSGRQFSNSRSEMNVSTLELGDSALYLCASSFYREGYTFGSGTRLTVV.

The rearrangement links TRBV7-6 to TRBJ2-2; D is perhaps TRBD2 (6 bases). The CDR3 runs 15 residues. V gave up 3 bases and J gave up 3 bases, with 11 bases separating them. Germline V lookup: CDR1 SGHVS, CDR2 FNYEAQ. CDR3 bases: TGTGCCAGCAGCTTCGAAGGAGGGTACACCGGGGAGCTGTTTTTT. Protein: CASSFEGGYTGELFF.

Worth noting for this clone: At one of its ends the junction is not consistent with the germline gene, which may arise from a read error. The rearrangement links TRBV28 to TRBJ1-2; TRBD1 matches 9 bases. The CDR3 spans 14 residues. CDR1 is MDHEN and CDR2 is SYDVKM in the germline V gene. The CDR3 coding sequence is TGTGCCAGCAGTTTTCTGAGGGGACAGGGTTCCCTCGGCTTC. It codes for CASSFLRGQGSLGF.

The V call is TRBV13, the J call TRBJ2-4; D gene uncertain. The V gene lost 4 bases and the J gene lost 0 bases, with 7 bases spanning the gap. Per germline, CDR1 PRHDT and CDR2 FYEKMQ (reference sequence). The CDR3 sequence is 14 residues long. The CDR3 here is CASSSELAKNIQYF. CDR3 coding DNA: TGTGCCAGCAGCTCCGAGCTAGCCAAAAACATTCAGTACTTC.

The genes are TRBV6-5 and TRBJ1-3, with a possible D match to TRBD1 (5 bases). CDR3 length equals 15 residues. Trimming took 5 bases from V and 4 from J, leaving 15 bases between them. Looked up from germline, CDR1 is MNHEY and CDR2 is SVGAGI. In DNA, the CDR3 is TGTGCCAGCAGTCTAACGGGGGAAGGAGGAAACACCATATATTTT. Translation: CASSLTGEGGNTIYF.

This chain uses TRBV30 with TRBJ2-7; maybe TRBD2 (6 bases). Looked up from germline, CDR1 is GTSNPN and CDR2 is SVGIG (reference sequence). V gave up 1 base and J gave up 3 bases, with 19 bases separating them. The CDR3 is 16 amino acids. As DNA, the CDR3 is TGTGCCTGGAGTGACCCCGGGACTCGTAATAACTACGAGCAGTACTTC. Its translation: CAWSDPGTRNNYEQYF.

The rearrangement joins TRBV5-1 to TRBJ2-3; 10 bases agree with TRBD2. The V and J ends lost 1 base and 1 base, in that order; junction bases with no gene match: 6. CDR1 and CDR2 from the germline V gene are SGHRS and YFSETQ. This CDR3 has 17 amino acids. The CDR3 spells CASSLRLAGVGTDTQYF. The CDR3 DNA sequence: TGCGCCAGCAGCTTGCGGCTAGCGGGAGTGGGCACAGATACGCAGTATTTT. Full variable domain (remainder filled in from reference TRBV5-1 and TRBJ2-3): KAGVTQTPRYLIKTRGQQVTLSCSPISGHRSVSWYQQTPGQGLQFLFEYFSETQRNKGNFPGRFSGRQFSNSRSEMNVSTLELGDSALYLCASSLRLAGVGTDTQYFGPGTRLTVL.

V usage is TRBV3-1 (or the pseudogene TRBV3-2) and J usage is TRBJ2-5, with 8 bases aligning to TRBD2. J gave up 4 bases and V 7 bases, and 8 bases lay outside the gene matches. Germline assignment: CDR1 LGHDT and CDR2 YNNKEL (reference sequence). The CDR3 has 14 residues. In nucleotides, the CDR3 is TGTGCCAGCACCGATGGACTAGCCTCAGAGACCCAGTACTTC. Protein sequence: CASTDGLASETQYF.

The gene calls are TRBV19 and TRBJ2-2; D gene unclear. This CDR3 has 13 residues. The ends were cut back, 7 bases at V and 6 bases at J, with 12 bases in the middle. Germline CDR1 is LNHDA and CDR2 is SQIVND (reference sequence). DNA for the CDR3: TGTGCCAGTAATTTACAGTACTCCGGGGAGCTGTTTTTT. Its translation is CASNLQYSGELFF. Looking up the rest from reference TRBV19 and TRBJ2-2 gives the full variable domain: DGGITQSPKYLFRKEGQNVTLSCEQNLNHDAMYWYRQDPGQGLRLIYYSQIVNDFQKGDIAEGYSVSREKKESFPLTVTSAQKNPTAFYLCASNLQYSGELFFGEGSRLTVL.

The chain has TRBV29-1 and TRBJ1-3, with no clear D. Trimming pared 5 bases from V and 0 bases from J, leaving 8 bases between. Germline V CDR1 and CDR2: SQVTM, ANQGSEA. The CDR3 totals 13 residues. CDR3 amino acids: CSVIRDSGNTIYF. CDR3 in DNA: TGCAGCGTTATCCGGGACTCTGGAAACACCATATATTTT.

About this clone itself: Other DNA sequences in the sample encode the same CDR3. The V and J genes are TRBV30 and TRBJ1-5; D may be TRBD1 (5 bases). Germline V gives CDR1 GTSNPN, CDR2 SVGIG (reference sequence). The ends were cut back, 2 bases at V and 0 bases at J, with 8 bases in the middle. The CDR3 extends over 14 amino acids. The chain's CDR3 is CAWSRDSSNQPQHF. Written as DNA, the CDR3 is TGTGCCTGGAGTAGAGACAGTAGCAATCAGCCCCAGCATTTT.

CDR3 in amino acids: CASSPGLAGVEETQYF. CDR3 in DNA: TGTGCCAGCAGCCCCGGACTAGCGGGAGTTGAAGAGACCCAGTACTTC. V and J are TRBV11-3 and TRBJ2-5; 13 bases agree with TRBD2. The CDR3 is 16 amino acids. The germline V gene has CDR1 SGHNT and CDR2 YENEEA. The J segment lost 3 bases and the V segment lost 5 bases, leaving 6 bases of the junction unmatched.

The gene calls are TRBV5-1 and TRBJ1-4; 7 positions agree with TRBD1. The V segment lost 1 base and the J segment 0 bases; nucleotides outside the gene matches: 3. This CDR3 contains 16 residues. The germline gives CDR1 SGHRS, CDR2 YFSETQ. CDR3 nucleotide sequence: TGCGCCAGCAGCTTGCCTACAGGGGCAACTAATGAAAAACTGTTTTTT. Translating gives CASSLPTGATNEKLFF.

J is TRBJ2-7 and V is TRBV27; 8 nucleotides agree with TRBD1. J was trimmed by 6 bases and V by 6 bases; bases with no gene match: 7. Germline V CDR1 and CDR2: MNHEY, SMNVEV (reference sequence). The CDR3 loop spans 13 amino acids. The CDR3 DNA is TGTGCCAGCAGCTCACAGGGGGTGGGCGAGCAGTACTTC. The encoded protein is CASSSQGVGEQYF.

The chain couples TRBV7-8 to TRBJ2-1; D unresolved. The CDR3 runs 11 residues. Germline V lookup: CDR1 SGHVS, CDR2 FQNEAQ. V was pared by 7 bases and J by 8 bases, with 9 bases between. CDR3 amino acids: CASTSGYEQFF. The CDR3 nucleotides read TGTGCCAGCACTTCCGGGTATGAGCAGTTCTTC.

J is TRBJ2-7 and V is TRBV7-2; 7 bases align to TRBD1. The CDR3 runs 13 residues. Trimming took 5 bases from V and 4 from J; bases not matched to a gene: 5. Germline V gene lookup returns CDR1 SGHTA and CDR2 FQGNSA. CDR3 region: CASSRDSPYEQYF. In nucleotides, the CDR3 is TGTGCCAGCAGCCGGGACAGCCCTTACGAGCAGTACTTC.

The gene calls are TRBV25-1 and TRBJ1-4, with TRBD1 matching 10 bases. V was clipped by 6 bases and J by 5 bases; unmatched bases: 6. From germline, CDR1 is MGHDK and CDR2 SYGVNS. The CDR3 covers 15 residues. CDR3 sequence reads: CASSPRDRGNEKLFF. DNA for the CDR3: TGTGCCAGCAGCCCCAGGGACAGGGGAAATGAAAAACTGTTTTTT.

The DNA for the CDR3 is TGTGCCAGCAGCTTAGTTCGGGCTAACTATGGCTACACCTTC. Protein: CASSLVRANYGYTF. This chain uses TRBV11-2 with TRBJ1-2; no firm D call. Germline V gives CDR1 SGHAT, CDR2 FQNNGV. Between the trimmed V and J ends, which lost 1 base and 0 bases, there was a span of 6 bases. The CDR3 spans 14 residues.

This chain joins TRBV7-3 and TRBJ2-3; 9 nucleotides agree with TRBD2. The germline gives CDR1 SGHTA, CDR2 FQGTGA. The CDR3 is 15 residues long. V lost 5 bases and J lost 0; bases outside the gene matches: 3. CDR3 sequence: CASSIAGESTDTQYF. CDR3 nucleotide sequence: TGTGCCAGCAGCATAGCGGGAGAGAGCACAGATACGCAGTATTTT.

In this sample, this clone turned up many times. The rearrangement uses TRBV12-5 and TRBJ2-1; 12 positions match TRBD2. V dropped 1 base and J dropped 0; count of bases not matched to a gene: 13. The CDR3 is made up of 21 amino acids. Germline values: CDR1 LGHNT, CDR2 FRNRAP. As DNA, the CDR3 is TGTGCTAGTGGTTTGGATTATCTAGCGGGAGGGCCTAGGAGCTCCTACAATGAGCAGTTCTTC. Encoded protein: CASGLDYLAGGPRSSYNEQFF.

The rearrangement joins TRBV28 to TRBJ1-2; TRBD1 agrees at 9 bases. Germline trimming cut 2 bases from V and 6 bases from J; bases unmatched to any gene: 1. Germline CDR1 MDHEN, CDR2 SYDVKM. CDR3 length equals 13 residues. The CDR3 DNA sequence: TGTGCCAGCAGTTTAGGGACAGGGAATGGCTACACCTTC. Its protein product is CASSLGTGNGYTF.

The V gene is TRBV28, the J gene TRBJ1-1, with D possibly TRBD1 on 5 matching bases. Trimming took off 1 base at V and 5 bases at J, with 11 bases between the two ends. The V gene's germline CDR1 is MDHEN and CDR2 SYDVKM. This CDR3 region has 14 residues. CDR3 DNA: TGTGCCAGCAGTTTATCCGCCGGGGGGACTGAAGCTTTCTTT. Its protein product is CASSLSAGGTEAFF.

This chain uses TRBV7-3 with TRBJ1-2; 7 bases are a match to TRBD1. Germline assignment: CDR1 SGHTA and CDR2 FQGTGA. There are 14 residues in the CDR3. After removal of 3 bases from V and 8 bases from J, the junction contained 9 bases not matched to a gene. The CDR3 DNA follows: TGTGCCAGCAGCTTGGCCTCAGGACAGGAGGGCTACACCTTC. It yields the protein CASSLASGQEGYTF.

The V and J genes are TRBV27 and TRBJ2-7; D may be TRBD2 (5 bases). Germline V gene data show CDR1 as MNHEY and CDR2 as SMNVEV (reference sequence). The V end lost 5 bases, the J end lost 1 base, and 12 bases lay between the germline ends. The CDR3 sequence is 14 residues long. The CDR3 region is CASSPRGGSYEQYF. DNA of the CDR3: TGTGCCAGCAGTCCCCGAGGAGGTTCCTACGAGCAGTACTTC.